This passage covers 10 T cell receptor beta chains from one sample sequenced in a study of T cell repertoires in ileal Crohn's disease. Time point given: proximal margin of the surgical specimen (macroscopically non-inflamed). Sequenced by immunoSEQ multiplex PCR; TCRdb stores in-frame clones only, minus some. Here the sample spans roughly 7,200 clones, around 82% being singletons. The sample was ileal tissue. These TCRs come from an adult with Crohn's disease.

This clone has a single count. The same CDR3 is also encoded by other DNA sequences in this sample. This rearrangement joins TRBV7-9 to TRBJ1-2; D not resolved. V was pared by 5 bases and J by 2 bases, with 12 bases between. Germline CDR1 SEHNR, CDR2 FQNEAQ (reference sequence). CDR3 length: 14 residues. CDR3 sequence reads: CASSPSGGNYGYTF. The CDR3 coding sequence is TGTGCCAGCAGCCCCAGCGGCGGAAACTATGGCTACACCTTC. The full variable domain, its missing parts supplied by reference TRBV7-9 and TRBJ1-2, is DTGVSQNPRHKITKRGQNVTFRCDPISEHNRLYWYRQTLGQGPEFLTYFQNEAQLEKSRLLSDRFSAERPKGSFSTLEIQRTEQGDSAMYLCASSPSGGNYGYTFGSGTRLTVV.

The chain has TRBV27 and TRBJ1-2, with D possibly TRBD1 on 6 matching bases. This CDR3 has 15 residues. V was cut by 4 bases and J by 4 bases, with 16 bases left in between. Germline assignment: CDR1 MNHEY and CDR2 SMNVEV (reference sequence). The CDR3 coding sequence is TGTGCCAGCAGTTCCCGCCCGGACAGCATCTATGGCTACACCTTC. Protein: CASSSRPDSIYGYTF.

This clone was picked up a small number of times. This chain uses TRBV9 with TRBJ1-1; 7 positions agree with TRBD1. This CDR3 has 16 amino acids. V lost 3 bases to trimming and J lost 6 bases; unmatched junction nucleotides: 14. Germline CDR1 reads SGDLS; CDR2 reads YYNGEE. CDR3 sequence: CASSARFQGGTSEAFF. For the CDR3, the DNA is TGTGCCAGCAGCGCTCGGTTTCAGGGGGGAACTTCTGAAGCTTTCTTT. The complete variable domain, with remaining parts taken from reference TRBV9 and TRBJ1-1, reads DSGVTQTPKHLITATGQRVTLRCSPRSGDLSVYWYQQSLDQGLQFLIQYYNGEERAKGNILERFSAQQFPDLHSELNLSSLELGDSALYFCASSARFQGGTSEAFFGQGTRLTVV.

This chain joins TRBV5-4 and TRBJ2-7; TRBD2 matches 11 bases. Germline V gives CDR1 SGHNT, CDR2 YYREEE (reference sequence). This CDR3 comprises 15 residues. V dropped 3 bases and J dropped 3; count of bases not matched to a gene: 5. The CDR3: CASSSRLAGNYEQYF. In DNA, the CDR3 is TGTGCCAGCAGCTCTAGACTAGCGGGGAACTACGAGCAGTACTTC.

The gene calls are TRBV7-9 and TRBJ1-2, with TRBD1 as a possible D gene (5 bases). V was shortened by 3 bases and J by 0 bases, with 8 bases between the two germline ends. This CDR3 has 14 residues. CDR1 SEHNR and CDR2 FQNEAQ come from the germline V gene (reference sequence). Here the CDR3 DNA reads TGTGCCAGCAGCTTTCCGACAGCTAACTATGGCTACACCTTC. Protein sequence: CASSFPTANYGYTF.

The chain combines TRBV6-1 with TRBJ1-1; perhaps TRBD1 as D (6 bases). Germline-derived CDR1 and CDR2 are MNHNS and SASEGT. The germline V and J ends were trimmed by 4 bases and 5 bases, with 20 bases remaining between them. The CDR3 length is 16 residues. The CDR3 DNA reads TGTGCCAGCAGTGTCATTGCAGGGGAGGGTAGAACTGAAGCTTTCTTT. Amino acid sequence: CASSVIAGEGRTEAFF.

The chain links TRBV6-1 to TRBJ2-1; D is ambiguous. This CDR3 is 15 amino acids long. Trimming left V 8 bases short and J 5 bases short, with 19 bases between. The V gene's germline CDR1 is MNHNS and CDR2 SASEGT. The CDR3: CASGDPTSAHNEQFF. As DNA, the CDR3 is TGTGCCAGCGGGGATCCCACATCAGCCCACAATGAGCAGTTCTTC.

This clone was counted a few times. This chain uses TRBV6-6 with TRBJ1-6, with TRBD1 identical over 9 bases. This CDR3 is 12 amino acids long. Germline CDR1 reads MNHNY; CDR2 reads SVGAGI (reference sequence). V dropped 10 bases and J dropped 6; count of bases not matched to a gene: 1. The CDR3 nucleotides read TGTGCCACGGGACAGGGTAATTCACCCCTCCACTTT. This codes for CATGQGNSPLHF.

The chain links TRBV6-5 to TRBJ1-2; D is unclear. Germline values: CDR1 MNHEY, CDR2 SVGAGI. The CDR3 length is 15 residues. Trimming took off 0 bases at V and 3 bases at J, with 11 bases between the two ends. CDR3 DNA: TGTGCCAGCAGTTACTCAGCGGGTGGTGACTATGGCTACACCTTC. Translation gives CASSYSAGGDYGYTF.

Here the CDR3 reads CASSYPASGNTIYF. Written as DNA, the CDR3 is TGTGCCAGCAGTTACCCAGCATCGGGAAACACCATATATTTT. The chain uses TRBV28 and TRBJ1-3; D is ambiguous. The CDR3 is 14 residues long. CDR1 and CDR2 (germline): MDHEN, SYDVKM. Trimming pared 4 bases from V and 4 bases from J, leaving 11 bases between.